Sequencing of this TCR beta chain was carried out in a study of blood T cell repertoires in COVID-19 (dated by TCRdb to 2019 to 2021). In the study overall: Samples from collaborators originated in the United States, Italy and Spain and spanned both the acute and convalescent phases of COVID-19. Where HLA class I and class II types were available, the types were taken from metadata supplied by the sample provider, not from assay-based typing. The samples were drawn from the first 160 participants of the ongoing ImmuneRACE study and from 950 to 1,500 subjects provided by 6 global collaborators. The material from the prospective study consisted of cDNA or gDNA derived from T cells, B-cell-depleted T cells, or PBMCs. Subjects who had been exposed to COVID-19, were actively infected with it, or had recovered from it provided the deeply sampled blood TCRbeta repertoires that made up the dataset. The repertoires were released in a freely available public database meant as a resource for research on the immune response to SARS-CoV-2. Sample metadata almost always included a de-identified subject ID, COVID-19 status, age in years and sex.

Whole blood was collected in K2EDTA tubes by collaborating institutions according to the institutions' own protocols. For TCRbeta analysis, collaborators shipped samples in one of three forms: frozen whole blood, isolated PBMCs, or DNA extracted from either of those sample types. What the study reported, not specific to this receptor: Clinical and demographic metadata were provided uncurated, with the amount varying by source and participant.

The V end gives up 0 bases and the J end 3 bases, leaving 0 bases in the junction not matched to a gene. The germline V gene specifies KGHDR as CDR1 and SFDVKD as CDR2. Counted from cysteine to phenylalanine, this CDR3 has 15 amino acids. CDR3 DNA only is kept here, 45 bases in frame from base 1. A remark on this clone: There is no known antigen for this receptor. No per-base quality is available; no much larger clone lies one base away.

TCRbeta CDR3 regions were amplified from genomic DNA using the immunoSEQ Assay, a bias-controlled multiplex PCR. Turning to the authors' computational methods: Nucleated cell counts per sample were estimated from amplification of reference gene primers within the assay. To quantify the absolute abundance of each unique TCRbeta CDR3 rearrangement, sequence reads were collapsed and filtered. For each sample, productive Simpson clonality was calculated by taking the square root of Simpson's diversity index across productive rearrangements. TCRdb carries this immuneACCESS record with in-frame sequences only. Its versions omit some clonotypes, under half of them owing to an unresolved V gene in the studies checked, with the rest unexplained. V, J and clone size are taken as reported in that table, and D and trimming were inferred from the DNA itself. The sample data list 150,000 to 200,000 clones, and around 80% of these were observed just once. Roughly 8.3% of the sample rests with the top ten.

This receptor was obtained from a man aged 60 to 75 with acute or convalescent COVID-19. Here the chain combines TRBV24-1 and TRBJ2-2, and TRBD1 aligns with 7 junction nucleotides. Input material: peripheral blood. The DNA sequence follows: TGTGCCACCAGTGATTTGGGGACAGACACCGGGGAGCTGTTTTTT. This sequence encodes CATSDLGTDTGELFF.